These T cell receptor beta chains were read from a single sample in a study of blood T cell repertoires in COVID-19. Profiling relied on immunoSEQ multiplex PCR, and the TCRdb table lists in-frame clones only, not all of them. The repertoire has some 130,000 clones, 84% of them found once; the top ten carry roughly an eighth. Sequenced: peripheral blood. Receptor source: a woman in her 30s who had recovered from COVID-19. Each CDR3 is given with its conserved first and last residue.

j_call v_call cdr3_aa
TRBJ1-5 TRBV24-1 CATLLVPQPSPPGVNQPQHF
TRBJ2-1 TRBV29-1 CSVEESGTSSGNEQFF
TRBJ2-3 TRBV4-1 CASSQALGQGALDTQYF
TRBJ1-1 TRBV6-5 CASSPPGLLRTEAFF
TRBJ1-1 TRBV19 CASSLQTGGTEAFF
TRBJ1-5 TRBV15 CATSTDRGQFPQHF
TRBJ2-7 TRBV6-5 CATSRGTGGDEQYF
TRBJ2-2 TRBV19 CASSTKPYPNTGELFF
TRBJ1-2 TRBV11-2 CASSNTGANYGYTF
TRBJ2-3 TRBV5-4 CASSLGAGGGTDTQYF
TRBJ2-1 TRBV9 CASSVAGGVDGSSYNEQFF
TRBJ2-1 TRBV2 CASRGDIYEQFF
TRBJ1-5 TRBV18 CASSPPGVQPQHF
TRBJ2-5 TRBV6-1 CASSEFSGDLRETQYF
TRBJ2-2 TRBV27 CASAAAGATGELFF
TRBJ2-3 TRBV13 CASSLGLAGDTDTQYF
TRBJ2-3 TRBV24-1 CATSDPSGAGNTDTQYF
TRBJ2-5 TRBV20-1 CSASPQGRVQYF
TRBJ2-5 TRBV7-9 CASSSPGLAGASQETQYF
TRBJ2-6 TRBV19 CASSIPGANVLTF
TRBJ1-1 TRBV3-1/TRBV3-2 CASSQRQFNTEAFF
TRBJ2-1 TRBV5-1 CASSWGQSYNEQFF
TRBJ2-2 TRBV7-3 CASSLLGLQNTGELFF
TRBJ1-2 TRBV19 CASSTSGQGKKFGDYGYTF
TRBJ2-1 TRBV2 CASSTSGSHNEQFF
TRBJ1-1 TRBV5-1 CASSLSRNTEAFF
TRBJ1-2 TRBV5-1 CASSLVGENGYTF
TRBJ2-1 TRBV4-1 CASSQASGAPNEQFF
TRBJ2-3 TRBV6-5 CASSYSSGGLTDTQYF
TRBJ2-1 TRBV10-2 CASSGFASSSYNEQFF
TRBJ2-1 TRBV5-1 CASSQTSGQYNEQFF
TRBJ1-2 TRBV27 CASSIVGGGNYGYTF
TRBJ2-1 TRBV6-5 CASWAGRHNEQFF
TRBJ2-4 TRBV5-1 CASSLGGLGKNIQYF
TRBJ1-1 TRBV11-2 CASSLAGLVSLNTEAFF
TRBJ2-1 TRBV5-8 CASILTVSSYNEQFF
TRBJ2-1 TRBV7-3 CASSLELAGRGEQFF
TRBJ2-7 TRBV6-5 CASSYGQGFGYEQYF
TRBJ2-7 TRBV5-1 CASSRLPGESNEQYF
TRBJ2-5 TRBV20-1 CSGLGETQYF
TRBJ2-7 TRBV5-1 CASSLPNLDSRKRIEGHYEQYF
TRBJ2-5 TRBV5-1 CASSPPGEREQYF
TRBJ2-2 TRBV11-2 CASSGRDRGRSGELFF